Listed below are T cell receptor beta chains from one sample, sequenced in a study of graft-versus-host responses after intestinal transplantation. Clones were read by immunoSEQ multiplex PCR, and TCRdb kept only the in-frame ones, dropping some. The sample lists about 10,000 clones; approximately 92% were seen once. Here the sequenced sample was PBMCs, taken around 43 days after intestinal transplantation. These receptors were collected from a human patient who received an intestinal transplant, so some T cells may come from the graft donor. Both conserved end residues are part of each CDR3. D genes are given only for firm matches. Rows may omit the clone size; those that give it use once, few, many or a size class.

>TRBV13|14|TRBJ1-1|NA|NA
TGTGCCAGCAGATTACCGCCCCGGGGGACTGAAGCTTTCTTT
CASRLPPRGTEAFF
>TRBV5-6|13|TRBJ1-2|NA|NA
TGTGCCAGCAGCTTGCCGGGGGAGGATGGCTACACCTTC
CASSLPGEDGYTF
>TRBV27|18|TRBJ2-5|NA|NA
TGTGCCAGCAGCCCTCACACGGGGGGCCAGCGGGTCCAAGAGACCCAGTACTTC
CASSPHTGGQRVQETQYF
>TRBV9|15|TRBJ2-3|NA|TRBD2
TGTGCCAGCAGCGCTAGCGGGGGGCCCACAGATACGCAGTATTTT
CASSASGGPTDTQYF
>TRBV13|12|TRBJ1-1|NA|NA
TGTGCCAGCAGCTCCATGCGGATAAAAGCTTTCTTT
CASSSMRIKAFF
>TRBV5-1|14|TRBJ2-7|once|NA
TGCGCCAGCAGCGGAAAGGGGGGCTCCTACGAGCAGTACTTC
CASSGKGGSYEQYF
>TRBV6-5|15|TRBJ1-1|NA|TRBD1
TGTGCCAGCACCGGGACAGGGGACGGGGACACTGAAGCTTTCTTT
CASTGTGDGDTEAFF
>TRBV9|15|TRBJ2-5|NA|TRBD2
TGTGCCAGCAGCCTAGCGGAGGCGGGGCAAGAGACCCAGTACTTC
CASSLAEAGQETQYF
>TRBV29-1|15|TRBJ2-3|NA|NA
TGCAGCGTTGAAGATCCCGCCCAACCCACAGATACGCAGTATTTT
CSVEDPAQPTDTQYF
>TRBV6-1|13|TRBJ1-2|NA|NA
TGTGCCAGCAGCGGGACTGAGAGGTATGGCTACACCTTC
CASSGTERYGYTF
>TRBV6-5|16|TRBJ1-2|NA|NA
TGTGCCAGCACTTACGAACCCGGAGGGGCATTCTATGGCTACACCTTC
CASTYEPGGAFYGYTF
>TRBV7-9|15|TRBJ2-2|NA|NA
TGTGCCAGCAGCGCGACATGGGGAGGAACCGGGGAGCTGTTTTTT
CASSATWGGTGELFF
>TRBV7-9|13|TRBJ1-2|NA|NA
TGTGCCAGCAGCTTAGGAGGGGATTATGGCTACACCTTC
CASSLGGDYGYTF
>TRBV6-1|11|TRBJ2-5|once|NA
TGTGCCAGCAGTTACGGGGGGACCCAGTACTTC
CASSYGGTQYF
>TRBV27|13|TRBJ2-2|NA|NA
TGTGCCAGCAGTTACGGACGACCCGGGGAGCTGTTTTTT
CASSYGRPGELFF